This T cell receptor (beta chain) was obtained from a study of T cell responses to AZD1222 COVID-19 vaccine. Produced via immunoSEQ multiplex PCR; TCRdb's table is partial and in-frame only. The sample yields roughly 120,000 clones, more than 70% seen once. This sequence originates from an adult in good health. The source material was peripheral blood, sampled on day 0 of AZD1222 vaccination.

The DNA for the CDR3 is TGTGCCAGCAGTTTCCGGGCGCCGGAGGAGACCCAGTACTTC. It specifies CASSFRAPEETQYF. V gene TRBV27 combines with J gene TRBJ2-5; no clear D. The V gene lost 3 bases and the J gene lost 5 bases, with 13 bases spanning the gap. There are 14 residues in the CDR3. The germline V gene has CDR1 MNHEY and CDR2 SMNVEV (reference sequence).